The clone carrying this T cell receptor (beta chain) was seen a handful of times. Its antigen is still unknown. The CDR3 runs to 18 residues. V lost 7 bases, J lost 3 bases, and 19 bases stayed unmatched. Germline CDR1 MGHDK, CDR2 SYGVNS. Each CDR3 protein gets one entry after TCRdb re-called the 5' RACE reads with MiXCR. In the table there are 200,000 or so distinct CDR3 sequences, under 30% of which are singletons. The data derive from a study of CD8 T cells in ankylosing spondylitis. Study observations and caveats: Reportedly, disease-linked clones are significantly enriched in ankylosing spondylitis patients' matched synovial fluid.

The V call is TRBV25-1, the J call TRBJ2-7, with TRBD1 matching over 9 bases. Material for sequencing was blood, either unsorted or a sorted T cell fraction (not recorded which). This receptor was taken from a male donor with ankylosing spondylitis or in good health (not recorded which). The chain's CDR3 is CASIGRFLRRGQGYEQYF. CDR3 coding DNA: TGTGCCAGCATCGGCCGATTCCTTCGCCGGGGACAGGGCTACGAGCAGTACTTC.